These 7 T cell receptor beta chains share one sample of origin, sequenced in a study of blood T cell repertoires in COVID-19. TCRdb keeps only in-frame clones here, not all; method: immunoSEQ multiplex PCR. Of 120,000 to 150,000 clones listed, roughly 84% are singletons. Sequencing input: PBMCs or T cells enriched from blood (not recorded which). Receptor source: a woman aged 50 to 65 who had been exposed to COVID-19.

The CDR3 bases are TGTGCCATCAGCCGACAGACCTACAATGAGCAGTTCTTC. It specifies CAISRQTYNEQFF. V usage is TRBV10-3 and J usage is TRBJ2-1; TRBD1 might be the D (5 bases). This CDR3 has 13 amino acids. V was trimmed by 6 bases and J by 2 bases, leaving 8 bases between them. CDR1 and CDR2 (germline): ENHRY, SYGVKD.

The chain uses TRBV19 and TRBJ1-1; no definite D call. The CDR3 is made up of 12 amino acids. V lost 3 bases and J 5 bases, leaving 7 bases between the germline ends. CDR1 and CDR2 from the germline V gene are LNHDA and SQIVND (reference sequence). CDR3 sequence: CASSMGSTEAFF. Here the CDR3 DNA reads TGTGCCAGTAGTATGGGGAGTACTGAAGCTTTCTTT.

This clone was recorded only once. The V and J genes are TRBV10-3 and TRBJ2-3; TRBD1 is a possible D gene (7 bases). The germline V gene encodes CDR1 ENHRY and CDR2 SYGVKD. Trimming took 6 bases from V and 2 from J, leaving 12 bases between them. The CDR3 length is 14 residues. The CDR3 protein is CAIRAGQLTDTQYF. CDR3 coding DNA: TGTGCCATCAGGGCGGGACAGCTCACAGATACGCAGTATTTT.

This chain connects TRBV4-1 to TRBJ2-7, with 10 nucleotides matching TRBD1. The germline CDR1 and CDR2 sequences are MGHRA and YSYEKL. The CDR3 is 14 residues long. With 4 bases clipped from V and 4 bases from J, the junction kept 4 bases outside the gene matches. The CDR3: CASSPDRGAYEQYF. The CDR3 DNA reads TGCGCCAGCAGCCCGGACAGGGGGGCGTACGAGCAGTACTTC.

The chain combines TRBV6-5 with TRBJ1-6, with 9 bases fitting TRBD1. The CDR3 covers 14 residues. CDR1 and CDR2 (germline): MNHEY, SVGAGI. The junction had 8 bases not matched to a gene; V was cut back by 6 bases and J by 11 bases. The CDR3 loop is CASRPTGTGPPLHF. The DNA for the CDR3 is TGTGCCAGCAGACCCACCGGGACAGGGCCACCCCTCCACTTT.

The V call is TRBV5-1, the J call TRBJ1-4; 10 positions match TRBD1. This CDR3 has 17 residues. CDR1 is SGHRS and CDR2 is YFSETQ in the germline V gene. The V segment lost 4 bases and the J segment 1 base; nucleotides outside the gene matches: 7. The CDR3 loop is CASSPDRGGGTNEKLFF. The CDR3 nucleotides are TGCGCCAGCAGCCCGGACAGGGGGGGTGGAACTAATGAAAAACTGTTTTTT.

J is TRBJ1-2 and V is TRBV18, with 8 bases matching TRBD1. In germline, CDR1 is KGHSH, CDR2 LQKENI. J lost 8 bases, V lost 3 bases, and 11 bases had no gene match. The CDR3 contains 15 residues. CDR3 in amino acids: CASSPKPTTGEGYTF. CDR3 nucleotides: TGTGCCAGCTCACCCAAACCCACGACAGGGGAAGGCTACACCTTC.